The present T cell receptor (beta chain) was sequenced within a study of blood T cell repertoires in COVID-19 (dated by TCRdb to the early 2020s). About the investigation overall: Samples covering the acute and convalescent phases of COVID-19 were provided by collaborators in the United States, Italy and Spain. The material from the prospective study consisted of cDNA or gDNA derived from T cells, B-cell-depleted T cells, or PBMCs. The dataset comprised deeply sampled blood TCRbeta repertoires from subjects exposed to, actively infected with, or recovered from COVID-19. The repertoires were made available in a free public database intended to serve as a resource for research on the immune response to SARS-CoV-2. The samples were drawn from the first 160 participants of the ongoing ImmuneRACE study and from over 950 subjects provided by 6 global collaborators. Nearly every sample came with metadata listing a de-identified subject ID, COVID-19 status, age in years and sex. HLA class I and class II types, where available, came from metadata supplied by the sample provider rather than from assay-based typing.

The investigation overall reported the following: The amount of clinical and demographic metadata varied by source and participant and was provided uncurated.

The immunoSEQ Assay, a bias-controlled multiplex PCR, was used to amplify TCRbeta CDR3 regions from genomic DNA. In the source study's methods: Within the assay, amplification of reference gene primers was used to estimate how many nucleated cells each sample contained. Sequence reads were collapsed and filtered to measure the absolute abundance of every unique TCRbeta CDR3 rearrangement. For each sample, productive Simpson clonality was calculated by taking the square root of Simpson's diversity index across productive rearrangements. Imported from immuneACCESS, the table was reduced by TCRdb to in-frame sequences with V and J called. These copies leave out some clones; in studies compared against another copy, an unresolved V gene accounts for under half, and the cause of the remainder is not known. V and J calls and clone size are copied from that table; D and trimming were computed from the DNA. The sample table shows over 400,000 clones, and roughly nine tenths are seen once. Jointly, the top ten make up less than 9.5% of the sample.

One collaborating source in Seattle enrolled patients during active infection and followed them longitudinally through the course of disease. Whole blood was collected in K2EDTA tubes by collaborating institutions according to the institutions' own protocols. Collaborator samples were shipped for TCRbeta analysis as frozen whole blood, isolated PBMCs, or DNA extracted from either sample type. Relative to germline, V is missing 4 bases and J is missing 1 base, with 5 bases of the junction outside any gene match. CDR1 SEHNR and CDR2 FQNEAQ were looked up in the germline V gene (reference sequence). Measured from the cysteine to the phenylalanine, the CDR3 is 16 residues long. The CDR3 DNA has 48 bases and is translated from base 1. With regard to this clone: This clone's antigen is unknown. The input lacks base qualities; no much larger clone sits a single base away.

The chain joins TRBV7-9 to TRBJ2-3, with TRBD1 identical over 10 junction bases. The clonotype was recovered from a woman aged 45 to 65 with COVID-19, enrolled during active disease. The sample taken for sequencing was peripheral blood. The CDR3: CASSSYGTGGTDTQYF. The nucleotides are TGTGCCAGCAGCTCTTATGGGACAGGGGGCACAGATACGCAGTATTTT.